What follows describes a single TCR beta chain. This specimen comes from a study of OX40 agonist ivuxolimab in advanced cancers. On the study more broadly: The drug used for patients, ivuxolimab, was an agonistic anti-OX40 (CD134) antibody.

Method: immunoSEQ multiplex PCR; TCRdb's copy keeps in-frame clones and lacks some. The sample records about 80,000 clones, roughly 90% being singletons. The clonotype comes from an adult with an advanced solid tumor such as melanoma, head and neck, liver or kidney cancer. The sequenced sample was CD4+ or CD8+ T cells sorted from blood, obtained in a trial of the OX40 agonist ivuxolimab.

The CDR3: CASSPGEFYGYTF. The DNA of the CDR3 is TGTGCCAGTAGTCCGGGGGAATTTTATGGCTACACCTTC. This chain links TRBV19 with TRBJ1-2, with a possible D match to TRBD1 (5 bases). The V end was cut by 5 bases, the J end by 5 bases, with 12 bases between. The germline gives CDR1 LNHDA, CDR2 SQIVND (reference sequence). This CDR3 region has 13 residues. The full variable domain, completed using reference TRBV19 and TRBJ1-2, is DGGITQSPKYLFRKEGQNVTLSCEQNLNHDAMYWYRQDPGQGLRLIYYSQIVNDFQKGDIAEGYSVSREKKESFPLTVTSAQKNPTAFYLCASSPGEFYGYTFGSGTRLTVV.